The sequence of this TCR beta chain was determined in a study of somatic mutations in cytotoxic T cells in rheumatoid arthritis. Study conclusions and caveats: A finding that went unadjusted for multiple comparisons was the slight underrepresentation of TRBV07 in rheumatoid arthritis patients.

With regard to this clone: Antigen unknown.

This CDR3 comprises 12 residues. The V and J ends lost 1 base and 6 bases respectively, with 5 bases between them. The germline V gene has CDR1 PRHDT and CDR2 FYEKMQ (reference sequence). Produced via immunoSEQ multiplex PCR; TCRdb's table is partial and in-frame only. Found here are about 11,000 clones, roughly 73% of them singletons; the top ten hold 38%. The sequenced material came from CD8+ T cells sorted from blood. The source is a man aged 55-75 years in good health. V gene TRBV13 combines with J gene TRBJ2-3; no firm D call. CDR3 region: CASSLASDTQYF. In DNA, the CDR3 is TGTGCCAGCAGCTTAGCGTCCGATACGCAGTATTTT. The entire variable domain, with the rest obtained from reference TRBV13 and TRBJ2-3, is as follows: AAGVIQSPRHLIKEKRETATLKCYPIPRHDTVYWYQQGPGQDPQFLISFYEKMQSDKGSIPDRFSAQQFSDYHSELNMSSLELGDSALYFCASSLASDTQYFGPGTRLTVL.